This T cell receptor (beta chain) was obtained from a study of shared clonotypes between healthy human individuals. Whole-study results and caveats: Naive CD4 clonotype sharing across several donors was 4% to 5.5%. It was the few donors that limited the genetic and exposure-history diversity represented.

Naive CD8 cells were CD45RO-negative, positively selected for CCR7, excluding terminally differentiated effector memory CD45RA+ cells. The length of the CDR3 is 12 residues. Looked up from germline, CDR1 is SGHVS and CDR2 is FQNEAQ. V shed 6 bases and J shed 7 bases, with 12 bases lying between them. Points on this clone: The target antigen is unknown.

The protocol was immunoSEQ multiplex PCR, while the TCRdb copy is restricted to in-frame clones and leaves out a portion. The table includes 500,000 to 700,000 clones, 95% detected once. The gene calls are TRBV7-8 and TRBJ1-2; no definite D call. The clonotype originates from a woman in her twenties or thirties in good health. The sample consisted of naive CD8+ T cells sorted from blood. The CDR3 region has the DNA TGTGCCAGCAGAACCATAGAAAGTGGCTACACCTTC. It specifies CASRTIESGYTF.